A single sample gave rise to the 21 T cell receptor beta chains below, sequenced in a study of cytomegalovirus exposure and HLA in healthy donors. 13 Jbeta primers and 60 Vbeta primers were used for the PCR. Data came from immunoSEQ multiplex PCR; TCRdb stores just in-frame clones and leaves some out. Of 99,000 or so clones detected, roughly four fifths appear once; the ten largest clones hold around 1.3%. Sequencing input: PBMCs. These receptors all come from a middle-aged man in good health and CMV-seronegative.

In this sample, this clone turned up once. The chain is built from TRBV12-5 and TRBJ1-1; tentative D call: TRBD1 (6 bases). Trimming pared 1 base from V and 6 bases from J, leaving 9 bases between. This CDR3 has 13 amino acids. CDR1 is LGHNT, CDR2 FRNRAP, per germline. In DNA form, the CDR3 reads TGTGCTAGTGGTTTGGACAGGGTGTCTGAAGCTTTCTTT. It encodes CASGLDRVSEAFF. The variable domain in full, with the rest retrieved from reference TRBV12-5 and TRBJ1-1, is DARVTQTPRHKVTEMGQEVTMRCQPILGHNTVFWYRQTMMQGLELLAYFRNRAPLDDSGMPKDRFSAEMPDATLATLKIQPSEPRDSAVYFCASGLDRVSEAFFGQGTRLTVV.

The chain uses TRBV6-5 and TRBJ2-5; 9 bases map to TRBD1. Germline V gives CDR1 MNHEY, CDR2 SVGAGI. The CDR3 is 15 amino acids. Germline trimming cut 6 bases from V and 4 bases from J; bases unmatched to any gene: 9. The CDR3 loop reads CASSETGTGTETQYF. CDR3 bases: TGTGCCAGCAGCGAAACCGGGACAGGGACAGAGACCCAGTACTTC.

The chain couples TRBV7-9 to TRBJ1-5; D possibly corresponds to TRBD1 (6 bases). V was clipped by 1 base and J by 6 bases, with 22 bases between them. CDR3 length: 18 residues. Germline CDR1 and CDR2: SEHNR and FQNEAQ (reference sequence). The CDR3 DNA reads as TGTGCCAGCAGCTTAGGGTCGGGGGGCGACCTCGAAAGTCAGCCCCAGCATTTT. It codes for CASSLGSGGDLESQPQHF.

This clone was seen once. The rearrangement links TRBV7-2 to TRBJ2-1; the D gene is possibly TRBD2 (5 bases). V was pared by 4 bases and J by 4 bases, with 14 bases between. The length of the CDR3 is 15 residues. Germline V lookup: CDR1 SGHTA, CDR2 FQGNSA. CDR3 sequence reads: CASSSYPGDYNEQFF. The CDR3 region has the DNA TGTGCCAGCAGCTCGTACCCCGGGGATTACAATGAGCAGTTCTTC.

The rearrangement joins TRBV15 to TRBJ1-4; the D is unclear. The CDR3 loop spans 13 amino acids. The V end lost 0 bases, the J end lost 5 bases, and 4 bases lay between the germline ends. Germline CDR1 is LNHNV and CDR2 is YYDKDF (reference sequence). Here the CDR3 reads CATSRDENEKLFF. As DNA, the CDR3 is TGTGCCACCAGCAGAGATGAGAATGAAAAACTGTTTTTT.

The CDR3: CASTPGQMNTEAFF. Here the CDR3 DNA reads TGTGCCAGTACCCCGGGACAGATGAACACTGAAGCTTTCTTT. The chain couples TRBV19 to TRBJ1-1; TRBD1 aligns across 7 bases. V gave up 7 bases and J gave up 0 bases; unmatched junction bases: 5. Germline V gives CDR1 LNHDA, CDR2 SQIVND (reference sequence). The CDR3 extends over 14 amino acids.

A few counts support this clone. The chain combines TRBV5-1 with TRBJ1-1; 7 bases match TRBD1. J lost 1 base, V lost 4 bases, and 4 bases had no gene match. Germline CDR1 and CDR2: SGHRS and YFSETQ. The CDR3 extends over 14 amino acids. CDR3 in amino acids: CASSIGTANTEAFF. The CDR3 nucleotides are TGCGCCAGCAGCATAGGGACAGCGAACACTGAAGCTTTCTTT.

This chain links TRBV5-6 with TRBJ1-4; TRBD1 is a possible D gene (6 bases). CDR3 length: 16 amino acids. Germline lookup yields CDR1 SGHDT and CDR2 YYEEEE. V lost 4 bases, J lost 0 bases, and 13 bases lay in between. Here the CDR3 DNA reads TGTGCCAGCAGCGCTAGGACAGCTGCAACTAATGAAAAACTGTTTTTT. As protein: CASSARTAATNEKLFF.

This chain uses TRBV4-2 with TRBJ2-7; D may be TRBD1 (5 bases). Trimming removed 0 bases at V and 4 bases at J, with 16 bases between. There are 16 residues in the CDR3. Germline CDR1 and CDR2: LGHNA and YNFKEQ. CDR3 region: CASSQEFQTGVYEQYF. The DNA of the CDR3 is TGTGCCAGCAGCCAAGAGTTCCAAACAGGTGTTTACGAGCAGTACTTC.

This rearrangement joins TRBV7-2 to TRBJ1-2; 9 bases fit TRBD1. V shed 5 bases and J 7 bases; nucleotides not matched to a gene: 8. Germline V gives CDR1 SGHTA, CDR2 FQGNSA. The CDR3 is 14 residues long. CDR3 DNA sequence: TGTGCCAGCAGCATACAGGGGGCGCGAAGTGGCTACACCTTC. Translated: CASSIQGARSGYTF.

CDR3 amino acids: CASSTWALSGNTIYF. The CDR3 region has the DNA TGTGCCAGTAGTACATGGGCCCTCTCTGGAAACACCATATATTTT. The chain joins TRBV19 to TRBJ1-3; D is unclear. CDR1 is LNHDA and CDR2 is SQIVND in the germline V gene (reference sequence). This CDR3 has 15 amino acids. V shed 4 bases and J shed 0 bases, with 10 bases lying between them.

This clone turned up a few times. The chain joins TRBV29-1 to TRBJ2-5; no definite D call. Trimming cost V 1 base and J 9 bases, with 12 bases left between them. Looked up from germline, CDR1 is SQVTM and CDR2 is ANQGSEA. The CDR3 is 12 amino acids. For the CDR3, the DNA is TGCAGCGTTGAAGCCCATACTTCGGCCCAGTACTTC. Encoded protein: CSVEAHTSAQYF.

The genes are TRBV11-2 and TRBJ2-7, with TRBD2 matching 14 bases. CDR3 length: 15 residues. Germline CDR1 SGHAT, CDR2 FQNNGV. V was clipped by 5 bases and J by 8 bases; unmatched bases: 8. CDR3 nucleotides: TGTGCCAGCAGCGCCGAGGGACTAGCGGGAGTCAAGCAGTACTTC. Its protein is CASSAEGLAGVKQYF.

V and J are TRBV7-6 and TRBJ1-1; D is uncertain. The germline V and J ends were trimmed by 2 bases and 0 bases, with 7 bases remaining between them. Per the germline V gene, CDR1 is SGHVS and CDR2 is FNYEAQ. The CDR3 loop spans 14 amino acids. CDR3 sequence (DNA): TGTGCCAGCAGCTTATCGACACTGAACACTGAAGCTTTCTTT. Its translation is CASSLSTLNTEAFF.

V is TRBV19 and J is TRBJ1-1; D possibly corresponds to TRBD1 (5 bases). Germline values: CDR1 LNHDA, CDR2 SQIVND (reference sequence). The CDR3 runs 13 residues. Trimming cost V 7 bases and J 5 bases, with 14 bases left between them. The DNA of the CDR3 is TGTGCCAGTACCGCGATGGGGGGGACTGAAGCTTTCTTT. Its protein is CASTAMGGTEAFF.

The chain employs TRBV7-9 and TRBJ2-4; D is unclear. The V end lost 4 bases, the J end lost 3 bases, and 4 bases lay between the germline ends. The CDR3 extends over 12 amino acids. CDR1 SEHNR and CDR2 FQNEAQ come from the germline V gene (reference sequence). CDR3 in amino acids: CASSYGKNIQYF. The DNA for the CDR3 is TGTGCCAGCAGCTACGGCAAAAACATTCAGTACTTC.

This sequence joins TRBV7-2 and TRBJ2-1; TRBD2 matches at 13 bases. This CDR3 has 16 residues. Per germline, CDR1 SGHTA and CDR2 FQGNSA. Trimming cost V 3 bases and J 6 bases; bases outside gene matches: 5. CDR3 residues: CASSLGLAGSANEQFF. CDR3 coding DNA: TGTGCCAGCAGCTTGGGACTAGCGGGGTCGGCCAATGAGCAGTTCTTC.

The chain employs TRBV5-1 and TRBJ2-5; TRBD1 matches at 7 bases. The CDR3 extends over 14 amino acids. The V segment lost 3 bases and the J segment 4 bases; nucleotides outside the gene matches: 6. Germline loops: CDR1 SGHRS, CDR2 YFSETQ. In DNA form, the CDR3 reads TGCGCCAGCAGCTCTGGGGGACAGTTAGAGACCCAGTACTTC. Translation: CASSSGGQLETQYF.

This clone was recorded a few times. The genes are TRBV6-1 and TRBJ2-5; 8 nucleotides align to TRBD1. With V trimmed by 8 bases and J by 3 bases, 8 bases remained unmatched. Germline V lookup: CDR1 MNHNS, CDR2 SASEGT. The CDR3 is 14 amino acids. Here the CDR3 DNA reads TGTGCCAGCGACCACCGGACAGGGAAAGAGACCCAGTACTTC. This gives the protein CASDHRTGKETQYF.

The chain uses TRBV4-2 and TRBJ1-3; D gene uncertain. CDR1 LGHNA and CDR2 YNFKEQ come from the germline V gene. CDR3 length: 16 residues. V lost 3 bases and J 1 base, leaving 13 bases between the germline ends. CDR3 loop: CASSHGLGESGNTIYF. Written as DNA, the CDR3 is TGTGCCAGCAGCCACGGACTCGGGGAGTCTGGAAACACCATATATTTT.

This chain joins TRBV28 and TRBJ1-4, with D possibly being TRBD1 (6 bases). CDR1 and CDR2 (germline): MDHEN, SYDVKM. The CDR3 sequence is 14 residues long. The V end was cut by 6 bases, the J end by 3 bases, with 11 bases between. CDR3 DNA: TGTGCCAGCAGCCCAGGGGTGGCTAATGAAAAACTGTTTTTT. Translated, it gives CASSPGVANEKLFF.